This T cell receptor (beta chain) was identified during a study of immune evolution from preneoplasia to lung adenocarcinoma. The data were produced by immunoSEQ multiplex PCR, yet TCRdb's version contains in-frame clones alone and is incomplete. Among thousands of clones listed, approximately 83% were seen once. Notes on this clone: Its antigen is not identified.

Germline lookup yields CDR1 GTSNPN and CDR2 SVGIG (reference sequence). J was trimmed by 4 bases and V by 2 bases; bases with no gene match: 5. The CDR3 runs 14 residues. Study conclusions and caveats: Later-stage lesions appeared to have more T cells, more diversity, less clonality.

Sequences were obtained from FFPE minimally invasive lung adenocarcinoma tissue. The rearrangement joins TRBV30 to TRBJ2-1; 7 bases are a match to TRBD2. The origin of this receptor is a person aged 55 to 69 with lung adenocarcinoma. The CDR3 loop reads CAWSRKRGYNEQFF. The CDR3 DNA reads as TGTGCCTGGAGTAGGAAGCGGGGATACAATGAGCAGTTCTTC.